These 20 T cell receptor beta chains share one sample of origin, sequenced in a study of blood T cell repertoires in COVID-19. This table comes from immunoSEQ multiplex PCR, and its TCRdb copy is limited to in-frame clones, with some not included. The table lists about 52,000 clones, about four fifths of them singletons. Input material: peripheral blood. Every receptor here comes from an elderly man with COVID-19, enrolled during active disease.

V gene TRBV28 combines with J gene TRBJ1-5; the D gene is possibly TRBD1 (5 bases). The V gene's germline CDR1 is MDHEN and CDR2 SYDVKM. This CDR3 is 15 amino acids long. The germline V and J ends were trimmed by 3 bases and 4 bases, with 13 bases remaining between them. In nucleotides, the CDR3 is TGTGCCAGCAGTTTCAGCAGGGTCGGGAATCAGCCCCAGCATTTT. It yields the protein CASSFSRVGNQPQHF. The whole variable domain, remainder taken from reference TRBV28 and TRBJ1-5, is DVKVTQSSRYLVKRTGEKVFLECVQDMDHENMFWYRQDPGLGLRLIYFSYDVKMKEKGDIPEGYSVSREKKERFSLILESASTNQTSMYLCASSFSRVGNQPQHFGDGTRLSIL.

The DNA of the CDR3 is TGTGCCAGCAGCTCCGGGACAGGGGATCTTCGGGGGAACACAGATACGCAGTATTTT. It translates to CASSSGTGDLRGNTDTQYF. The J gene is TRBJ2-3, the V gene TRBV5-4, with 10 nucleotides matching TRBD1. The CDR3 is 19 amino acids. Per germline, CDR1 SGHNT and CDR2 YYREEE (reference sequence). With V trimmed by 3 bases and J by 2 bases, 15 bases remained unmatched.

This chain joins TRBV19 and TRBJ1-5, with D tentatively TRBD1 (5 bases). Germline V gene data show CDR1 as LNHDA and CDR2 as SQIVND (reference sequence). The V end was cut by 6 bases, the J end by 0 bases, with 15 bases between. The CDR3 totals 16 residues. The CDR3 bases are TGTGCCAGTAGCTTGGGGGGATCTCTTAGCAATCAGCCCCAGCATTTT. It codes for CASSLGGSLSNQPQHF.

The chain uses TRBV29-1 and TRBJ2-1; 12 bases fit TRBD2. Looked up from germline, CDR1 is SQVTM and CDR2 is ANQGSEA. The CDR3 runs to 15 residues. J gave up 6 bases and V 3 bases, and 6 bases lay outside the gene matches. The CDR3 is CSVDYPSGGANEQFF. The CDR3, as DNA: TGCAGCGTTGATTACCCTAGCGGGGGGGCCAATGAGCAGTTCTTC.

The V call is TRBV3-1 (or the pseudogene TRBV3-2), the J call TRBJ2-1; tentative D call: TRBD2 (6 bases). Germline values: CDR1 LGHDT, CDR2 YNNKEL (reference sequence). The V and J ends lost 4 bases and 4 bases respectively, with 20 bases between them. The CDR3 covers 17 residues. The CDR3 loop reads CASSRIGDSDWYNEQFF. The CDR3 bases are TGTGCCAGCAGCCGAATCGGGGACTCGGACTGGTACAATGAGCAGTTCTTC.

As DNA, the CDR3 is TGCGCCAGCAGCCAAGATAGTGCAGGGTTGAGAGATACGCAGTATTTT. It encodes CASSQDSAGLRDTQYF. The chain has TRBV4-1 and TRBJ2-3; D might be TRBD1 (5 bases). The CDR3 is made up of 16 amino acids. CDR1 and CDR2 from the germline V gene are MGHRA and YSYEKL. The V end lost 0 bases, the J end lost 5 bases, and 15 bases lay between the germline ends.

This rearrangement joins TRBV18 to TRBJ1-2, with D tentatively TRBD1 (5 bases). This CDR3 spans 14 amino acids. In germline, CDR1 is KGHSH, CDR2 LQKENI. Trimming cost V 1 base and J 7 bases, with 13 bases left between them. CDR3 loop: CASSPLQGDAGYTF. Written as DNA, the CDR3 is TGTGCCAGCTCACCACTGCAGGGTGACGCTGGCTACACCTTC.

The rearrangement joins TRBV6-2 or TRBV6-3 to TRBJ2-1; 7 nucleotides line up with TRBD2. J was trimmed by 8 bases and V by 5 bases; bases with no gene match: 15. This CDR3 is built from 16 residues. Germline CDR1 reads MNHEY; CDR2 reads SVGEGT. The CDR3 nucleotides are TGTGCCAGCAGTATAGGCCCTTGGGGAGGGAGGGATGAGCAGTTCTTC. This sequence encodes CASSIGPWGGRDEQFF.

This chain links TRBV5-4 with TRBJ1-4, with a possible D match to TRBD1 (6 bases). Germline assignment: CDR1 SGHNT and CDR2 YYREEE (reference sequence). The CDR3 totals 13 residues. Trimming stripped 1 base from V and 6 bases from J, with 7 bases between. CDR3: CASSLNRDEKLFF. The CDR3 nucleotides read TGTGCCAGCAGCTTGAACAGGGATGAAAAACTGTTTTTT.

The chain carries TRBV18 and TRBJ2-1; TRBD2 aligns across 8 bases. The CDR3 loop spans 19 amino acids. The ends lost 4 bases at V and 4 bases at J; junction bases unmatched: 18. Germline V gene sequence: CDR1 KGHSH, CDR2 LQKENI. The CDR3 loop is CASSLTQPAGAGAYNEQFF. CDR3 coding DNA: TGTGCCAGCTCACTAACCCAGCCCGCGGGAGCGGGAGCTTACAATGAGCAGTTCTTC.

A single count supports this clone. The V and J genes are TRBV15 and TRBJ2-1; no clear D gene. Deletions cut 0 bases from V and 4 bases from J, with 10 bases between. The CDR3 spans 15 residues. The germline V gene encodes CDR1 LNHNV and CDR2 YYDKDF (reference sequence). CDR3 in amino acids: CATSRDIGGYNEQFF. As DNA, the CDR3 is TGTGCCACCAGCAGAGATATAGGCGGTTACAATGAGCAGTTCTTC.

V gene TRBV7-3 combines with J gene TRBJ2-1, with 8 positions matching TRBD2. V lost 4 bases, J lost 10 bases, and 12 bases stayed unmatched. CDR3 size: 15 residues. The germline gives CDR1 SGHTA, CDR2 FQGTGA. CDR3 amino acids: CASSSIAGRDREQFF. CDR3 in DNA: TGTGCCAGCAGCTCGATAGCGGGGCGGGATAGGGAGCAGTTCTTC.

V and J are TRBV2 and TRBJ1-3; TRBD1 aligns across 7 bases. Germline-derived CDR1 and CDR2 are SNHLY and FYNNEI. V trimming: 4 bases; J trimming: 3 bases; junction bases outside the gene matches: 0. The length of the CDR3 is 13 residues. CDR3 nucleotide sequence: TGTGCCAGCAGTGGACAGGGTGGAAACACCATATATTTT. It yields the protein CASSGQGGNTIYF.

The rearrangement links TRBV7-8 to TRBJ2-7, with 14 bases fitting TRBD2. CDR1 and CDR2 from the germline V gene are SGHVS and FQNEAQ. The CDR3 length is 14 residues. V was clipped by 5 bases and J by 6 bases; unmatched bases: 3. The chain's CDR3 is CASSLGLAGGEQYV. The CDR3 DNA sequence: TGTGCCAGCAGCCTCGGACTAGCGGGAGGCGAGCAGTACGTC.

The V gene is TRBV19, the J gene TRBJ1-4, with D unclear. Germline V gives CDR1 LNHDA, CDR2 SQIVND (reference sequence). Trimming shortened V by 4 bases and J by 4 bases, and 19 bases separated the two germline ends. This CDR3 has 17 residues. CDR3 nucleotide sequence: TGTGCCAGTAGTAGACGGAAGACGACAAACCTTAATGAAAAACTGTTTTTT. Protein product: CASSRRKTTNLNEKLFF.

This clone showed up just a few times. The rearrangement joins TRBV5-1 to TRBJ1-2; D gene unclear. Germline V CDR1 and CDR2: SGHRS, YFSETQ. The CDR3 has 11 amino acids. V lost 6 bases and J 5 bases, leaving 8 bases between the germline ends. In nucleotides, the CDR3 is TGCGCCAGCACCCGAGGGTATGGCTACACCTTC. It is translated as CASTRGYGYTF.

V is TRBV18 and J is TRBJ2-1, with 10 bases aligning to TRBD1. The V gene's germline CDR1 is KGHSH and CDR2 LQKENI. CDR3 length equals 17 residues. The J segment lost 5 bases and the V segment lost 0 bases, leaving 7 bases of the junction unmatched. The CDR3 region is CASSPPRTGGVNNEQFF. CDR3 in DNA: TGTGCCAGCTCACCACCGAGGACAGGGGGTGTGAACAATGAGCAGTTCTTC.

Comments on this clone: The sample holds other DNA sequences that translate to the same CDR3. V gene TRBV5-6 combines with J gene TRBJ1-5; D unclear. V shed 0 bases and J shed 0 bases, with 7 bases lying between them. Germline CDR1 SGHDT, CDR2 YYEEEE. CDR3 length: 15 amino acids. CDR3 protein: CASSLGQYSNQPQHF. The CDR3, as DNA: TGTGCCAGCAGCTTGGGTCAGTATAGCAATCAGCCCCAGCATTTT.

The chain links TRBV9 to TRBJ1-6; D perhaps matches TRBD1 (6 bases). V lost 3 bases and J 5 bases, leaving 12 bases between the germline ends. The germline V gene encodes CDR1 SGDLS and CDR2 YYNGEE. This CDR3 spans 15 amino acids. The CDR3 sequence is CASSGGGRNNSPLHF. The CDR3, as DNA: TGTGCCAGCAGCGGAGGGGGACGAAATAATTCACCCCTCCACTTT.

The chain couples TRBV5-1 to TRBJ1-2, with a weak D call TRBD1 (6 bases). Trimming stripped 4 bases from V and 8 bases from J, with 15 bases between. Per the germline V gene, CDR1 is SGHRS and CDR2 is YFSETQ. The CDR3 spans 13 residues. The CDR3 region has the DNA TGCGCCAGCAGCGAGGGACAAGCTGCCGGCTACACCTTC. Protein: CASSEGQAAGYTF.